These 18 T cell receptor beta chains were sequenced from one sample in a study of cytomegalovirus exposure and HLA in healthy donors. Both 60 Vbeta primers and 13 Jbeta primers went into the PCR. Using immunoSEQ multiplex PCR, the repertoire was profiled, and TCRdb retains in-frame clones only, with some absent. The table includes about 200,000 clones, more than 65% detected once. Sequencing used PBMCs. These receptors were obtained from a girl under 18 in good health and CMV-seropositive.

The gene calls are TRBV11-2 and TRBJ1-4; D might be TRBD1 (5 bases). The length of the CDR3 is 16 residues. Germline values: CDR1 SGHAT, CDR2 FQNNGV. V lost 3 bases and J lost 0, with 11 bases in between. The DNA of the CDR3 is TGTGCCAGCAGCTTCCCCCTCAGGGCAACTAATGAAAAACTGTTTTTT. It codes for CASSFPLRATNEKLFF.

The J gene is TRBJ2-1, the V gene TRBV29-1, with 8 bases that match TRBD2. V shed 5 bases and J 2 bases; nucleotides not matched to a gene: 17. CDR1 and CDR2 from the germline V gene are SQVTM and ANQGSEA. This CDR3 is 18 amino acids long. The CDR3 region has the DNA TGCAGCGTTTTCGGCGGCCTAGCGGGCGATACCGCCTACAATGAGCAGTTCTTC. It encodes CSVFGGLAGDTAYNEQFF.

V usage is TRBV11-2 and J usage is TRBJ2-7, with D possibly matching TRBD2 (5 bases). The CDR3 length is 15 residues. CDR1 SGHAT and CDR2 FQNNGV come from the germline V gene. V lost 0 bases, J lost 3 bases, and 12 bases lay in between. The CDR3 spells CASSLDVDAGYEQYF. In DNA form, the CDR3 reads TGTGCCAGCAGCTTAGATGTAGATGCGGGCTACGAGCAGTACTTC.

This chain links TRBV5-1 with TRBJ2-3, with no clear D. Germline CDR1 reads SGHRS; CDR2 reads YFSETQ. This CDR3 contains 15 residues. V was shortened by 0 bases and J by 0 bases, with 8 bases between the two germline ends. CDR3 amino acids: CASSLDPGSTDTQYF. CDR3 in DNA: TGCGCCAGCAGCTTGGACCCCGGTAGCACAGATACGCAGTATTTT. The whole variable domain, filled in from reference TRBV5-1 and TRBJ2-3, reads KAGVTQTPRYLIKTRGQQVTLSCSPISGHRSVSWYQQTPGQGLQFLFEYFSETQRNKGNFPGRFSGRQFSNSRSEMNVSTLELGDSALYLCASSLDPGSTDTQYFGPGTRLTVL.

The V call is TRBV7-2, the J call TRBJ1-5; no clear D gene. This CDR3 has 14 amino acids. The V end was cut by 1 base, the J end by 5 bases, with 9 bases between. Per the germline V gene, CDR1 is SGHTA and CDR2 is FQGNSA. The DNA of the CDR3 is TGTGCCAGCAGCTTAGGCCAGAATTATCAGCCCCAGCATTTT. It specifies CASSLGQNYQPQHF.

This rearrangement joins TRBV25-1 to TRBJ1-2, with D possibly being TRBD1 (6 bases). CDR3 size: 13 residues. Trimming took 6 bases from V and 2 from J, leaving 10 bases between them. From germline, CDR1 is MGHDK and CDR2 SYGVNS. DNA of the CDR3: TGTGCCAGCAGACAGGGTTCGAACTATGGCTACACCTTC. Translated, it gives CASRQGSNYGYTF.

The J gene is TRBJ1-4, the V gene TRBV30; D not certain. The CDR3 is made up of 13 amino acids. Germline CDR1 is GTSNPN and CDR2 is SVGIG (reference sequence). The germline V and J ends were trimmed by 0 bases and 8 bases, with 10 bases remaining between them. In nucleotides, the CDR3 is TGTGCCTGGAGTGTACATAACGGGGAAAAACTGTTTTTT. Amino acid sequence: CAWSVHNGEKLFF.

This clone has more than one count but fewer than ten. The chain carries TRBV18 and TRBJ2-7, with a tentative D call TRBD1 (5 bases). The CDR3 has 14 residues. V was clipped by 8 bases and J by 0 bases, with 14 bases between them. Germline loops: CDR1 KGHSH, CDR2 LQKENI. As DNA, the CDR3 is TGTGCCAGCCTACGACAGAGCAGCTCCTACGAGCAGTACTTC. It encodes CASLRQSSSYEQYF.

The rearrangement uses TRBV6-1 and TRBJ1-1; D remains unclear. CDR1 is MNHNS, CDR2 SASEGT, per germline. CDR3 length: 13 amino acids. V dropped 0 bases and J dropped 1 base, with 3 bases sitting between them. DNA of the CDR3: TGTGCCAGCAGTGAAGCGGCGAACACTGAAGCTTTCTTT. The encoded protein is CASSEAANTEAFF.

V is TRBV4-3 and J is TRBJ1-4, with a possible D match to TRBD1 (6 bases). The CDR3 has 17 residues. The germline V and J ends were trimmed by 0 bases and 5 bases, with 16 bases remaining between them. Per germline, CDR1 LGHNA and CDR2 YSLEER. CDR3 bases: TGCGCCAGCAGCCAAGATTTGCAGGGGCCCTTCAATGAAAAACTGTTTTTT. Its protein is CASSQDLQGPFNEKLFF.

The chain combines TRBV18 with TRBJ1-1, with 10 bases that match TRBD1. CDR1 and CDR2 (germline): KGHSH, LQKENI. The V and J ends lost 2 bases and 0 bases, in that order; junction bases with no gene match: 6. CDR3 length: 17 residues. CDR3 DNA: TGTGCCAGCTCACCAGGGACAGGGGTGAACGTGAACACTGAAGCTTTCTTT. Translation gives CASSPGTGVNVNTEAFF.

V and J are TRBV11-3 and TRBJ2-5; D unclear. V was shortened by 8 bases and J by 2 bases, with 6 bases between the two germline ends. The CDR3 length is 11 residues. CDR1 is SGHNT, CDR2 YENEEA, per germline. Here the CDR3 DNA reads TGTGCCAGCTGCGGACAAGAGACCCAGTACTTC. It is translated as CASCGQETQYF. The full variable domain, completed using reference TRBV11-3 and TRBJ2-5, is EAGVVQSPRYKIIEKKQPVAFWCNPISGHNTLYWYLQNLGQGPELLIRYENEEAVDDSQLPKDRFSAERLKGVDSTLKIQPAELGDSAVYLCASCGQETQYFGPGTRLLVL.

J is TRBJ2-2 and V is TRBV7-2; 16 nucleotides agree with TRBD2. Trimming took 4 bases from V and 7 from J; bases not matched to a gene: 6. The CDR3 runs 17 residues. Germline V gene data show CDR1 as SGHTA and CDR2 as FQGNSA. CDR3 DNA: TGTGCCAGCAGCTGGGGACTAGCGGGGGGGCGAAGCGGGGAGCTGTTTTTT. This gives the protein CASSWGLAGGRSGELFF.

The V and J genes are TRBV4-1 and TRBJ1-3; D is undetermined. Trimming stripped 2 bases from V and 0 bases from J, with 8 bases between. Germline CDR1 is MGHRA and CDR2 is YSYEKL. The CDR3 covers 15 residues. CDR3 protein: CASSQPVSSGNTIYF. The CDR3 DNA sequence: TGCGCCAGCAGCCAACCGGTGAGCTCTGGAAACACCATATATTTT.

The chain uses TRBV2 and TRBJ1-6, with 8 bases aligning to TRBD1. The CDR3 is made up of 18 amino acids. V was clipped by 4 bases and J by 0 bases; unmatched bases: 8. Germline values: CDR1 SNHLY, CDR2 FYNNEI. CDR3 sequence (DNA): TGTGCCAGCAGTGCCACCGGACAGGGTAGCTCCTATAATTCACCCCTCCACTTT. Encoded protein: CASSATGQGSSYNSPLHF.

The V and J genes are TRBV5-1 and TRBJ1-1; D possibly corresponds to TRBD1 (5 bases). Germline lookup yields CDR1 SGHRS and CDR2 YFSETQ. The V and J ends lost 4 bases and 3 bases respectively, with 13 bases between them. CDR3 length equals 14 residues. The CDR3 protein is CASSQQVDDTEAFF. In nucleotides, the CDR3 is TGCGCCAGCAGCCAACAGGTTGACGACACTGAAGCTTTCTTT. Full variable domain (missing parts from reference TRBV5-1 and TRBJ1-1): KAGVTQTPRYLIKTRGQQVTLSCSPISGHRSVSWYQQTPGQGLQFLFEYFSETQRNKGNFPGRFSGRQFSNSRSEMNVSTLELGDSALYLCASSQQVDDTEAFFGQGTRLTVV.

This chain joins TRBV9 and TRBJ2-2; 8 bases map to TRBD1. V shed 4 bases and J 5 bases; nucleotides not matched to a gene: 10. The CDR3 is 16 residues long. In germline, CDR1 is SGDLS, CDR2 YYNGEE. CDR3 in DNA: TGTGCCAGCAGCCCCCAAGGACAGGGCAGGACCGGGGAGCTGTTTTTT. Amino acids: CASSPQGQGRTGELFF. Full variable domain (remainder filled in from reference TRBV9 and TRBJ2-2): DSGVTQTPKHLITATGQRVTLRCSPRSGDLSVYWYQQSLDQGLQFLIQYYNGEERAKGNILERFSAQQFPDLHSELNLSSLELGDSALYFCASSPQGQGRTGELFFGEGSRLTVL.

The gene calls are TRBV5-3 and TRBJ2-7; 8 bases are a match to TRBD1. TRBV5-3 is an ORF, and what it does is uncertain. CDR3 size: 17 residues. The V segment lost 2 bases and the J segment 3 bases; nucleotides outside the gene matches: 13. The DNA for the CDR3 is TGTGCCAGAAGCTTTGGCCTTGACAGGGGAAGTTTCTACGAGCAGTACTTC. It is translated as CARSFGLDRGSFYEQYF.